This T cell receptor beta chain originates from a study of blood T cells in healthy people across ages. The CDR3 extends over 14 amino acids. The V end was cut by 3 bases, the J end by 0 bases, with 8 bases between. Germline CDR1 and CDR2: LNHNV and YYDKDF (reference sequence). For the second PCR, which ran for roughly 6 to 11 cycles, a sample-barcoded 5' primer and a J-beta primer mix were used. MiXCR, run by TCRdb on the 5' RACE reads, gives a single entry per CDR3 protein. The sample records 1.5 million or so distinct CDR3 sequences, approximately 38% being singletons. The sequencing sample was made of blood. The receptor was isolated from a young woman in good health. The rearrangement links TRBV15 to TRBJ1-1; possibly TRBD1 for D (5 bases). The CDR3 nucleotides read TGTGCCACCAGCAGGGGGGAGTTGAACACTGAAGCTTTCTTT. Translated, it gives CATSRGELNTEAFF.